Listed below are T cell receptor beta chains from one sample, sequenced in a study of a mutant IDH1 vaccine in newly diagnosed glioma. Data came from immunoSEQ multiplex PCR; TCRdb stores just in-frame clones and leaves some out. Among fewer than 45,000 clones listed, about 80% were seen once. What these receptors recognize is not known. The sample consisted of PBMCs, taken from a glioma patient whose treatment included an IDH1 peptide vaccine. Receptor source: a man in his late teens or twenties with glioma. Some clones in this sample may be carry-over from other donors' samples. The CDR3 runs from the conserved cysteine through the conserved F or W. D genes are given only for firm matches. Size tells how often a clone was seen (once, few, many) or the class of an expanded clone, and some rows leave it out.

V	D	size	J	CDR3	DNA
TRBV2	.	few	TRBJ1-3	CASSEPTVSSGNTIYF	TGTGCCAGCAGTGAACCGACAGTATCCTCTGGAAACACCATATATTTT
TRBV5-6	.	.	TRBJ1-2	CASSYRCYGVVVYGYTF	TGTGCCAGCAGCTATAGATGTTATGGGGTAGTGGTCTATGGCTACACCTTC
TRBV19	.	few	TRBJ1-1	CASSIYGNTEAFF	TGTGCCAGTAGTATATACGGGAACACTGAAGCTTTCTTT
TRBV14	.	.	TRBJ2-3	CASSQFLDTQYF	TGTGCCAGCAGCCAATTTCTAGATACGCAGTATTTT
TRBV9	TRBD2	.	TRBJ2-3	CASTAGRGGGTDTQYF	TGTGCCAGCACCGCGGGGCGGGGGGGTGGGACAGATACGCAGTATTTT
TRBV5-1	.	.	TRBJ2-1	CASKEASRTYSYNEQFF	TGCGCCAGCAAGGAGGCGAGCAGAACATACTCCTACAATGAGCAGTTCTTC
TRBV2	.	.	TRBJ2-5	CASKKRANQETQYF	TGTGCCAGCAAGAAGCGGGCTAACCAAGAGACCCAGTACTTC
TRBV4-3	.	few	TRBJ1-2	CASSQEPDPYYGYTF	TGCGCCAGCAGCCAAGAGCCAGATCCCTACTATGGCTACACCTTC
TRBV19	.	once	TRBJ1-1	CASSPPVLNTEAFF	TGTGCCAGTAGTCCCCCAGTTCTGAACACTGAAGCTTTCTTT
TRBV30	.	.	TRBJ1-2	CAWSPGRPRNYGYTF	TGTGCCTGGAGTCCGGGACGCCCGCGGAACTATGGCTACACCTTC
TRBV25-1	.	few	TRBJ1-4	CASSGGVTEVKLFF	TGTGCCAGCAGTGGGGGGGTGACAGAGGTGAAACTGTTTTTT
TRBV7-9	TRBD1	.	TRBJ2-7	CASSTGQVAYEQYF	TGTGCCAGCAGCACAGGACAGGTTGCCTACGAGCAGTACTTC
TRBV28	TRBD1	.	TRBJ1-5	CASGTGGNQPQHF	TGTGCCAGCGGGACAGGGGGCAATCAGCCCCAGCATTTT
TRBV7-3	.	.	TRBJ1-5	CASSRYNQPQHF	TGTGCCAGCAGCCGGTACAATCAGCCCCAGCATTTT
TRBV18	.	.	TRBJ1-5	CASSPQGQWQPQHF	TGTGCCAGCTCGCCCCAGGGTCAATGGCAGCCCCAGCATTTT
TRBV4-1	.	.	TRBJ1-5	CASSLAGSSNQPQHF	TGCGCCAGCAGCCTGGCAGGGAGTAGCAATCAGCCCCAGCATTTT
TRBV9	TRBD2	.	TRBJ2-1	CASSARPGTSGNNEQFF	TGTGCCAGCAGCGCTCGACCCGGGACTAGCGGGAACAATGAGCAGTTCTTC
TRBV7-9	TRBD1	.	TRBJ1-1	CASRQGVVTEAFF	TGTGCCAGCCGACAGGGGGTTGTTACTGAAGCTTTCTTT
TRBV30	TRBD1	few	TRBJ1-1	CAWTYLGQEAFF	TGTGCCTGGACCTACCTAGGACAGGAGGCTTTCTTT
TRBV28	.	.	TRBJ1-5	CASSLNSNQPQHF	TGTGCCAGCAGTTTAAATAGCAATCAGCCCCAGCATTTT
TRBV5-3	.	.	TRBJ1-5	CARSFTLYSNQPQHF	TGTGCCAGAAGCTTTACGTTATATAGCAATCAGCCCCAGCATTTT
TRBV7-6	.	.	TRBJ1-1	CASSLYSNGLNTEAFF	TGTGCCAGCAGCTTATACTCTAATGGACTGAACACTGAAGCTTTCTTT
TRBV5-1	.	.	TRBJ1-2	CASSLGFGGNYGYTF	TGCGCCAGCAGCTTGGGGTTCGGGGGCAACTATGGCTACACCTTC
TRBV30	TRBD2	.	TRBJ2-7	CAWGGLAGIYEQYF	TGTGCCTGGGGGGGACTAGCGGGAATTTACGAGCAGTACTTC
TRBV5-4	.	.	TRBJ2-7	CASSLNGWVGTTYEQYF	TGTGCCAGCAGCTTAAACGGATGGGTGGGGACGACCTACGAGCAGTACTTC
TRBV19	.	.	TRBJ1-3	CASSISGSPGNTIYF	TGTGCCAGTAGTATATCGGGTAGCCCTGGAAACACCATATATTTT
TRBV6-5	.	.	TRBJ1-1	CASRGRGTEAFF	TGTGCCAGCAGGGGCAGAGGCACTGAAGCTTTCTTT
TRBV5-4	TRBD1	.	TRBJ2-1	CASSLRDRVPDEQFF	TGTGCCAGCAGCTTGAGGGACAGAGTACCCGATGAGCAGTTCTTC
TRBV7-2	.	.	TRBJ2-3	CASREGPVEQYF	TGTGCCAGCAGGGAGGGACCGGTGGAGCAGTATTTT
TRBV6-5	.	.	TRBJ2-5	CASGSLMTQYF	TGTGCCAGCGGGTCTCTCATGACCCAGTACTTC
TRBV5-4	TRBD1	.	TRBJ1-1	CASSSTGGTEAFF	TGTGCCAGCAGCTCGACAGGGGGCACTGAAGCTTTCTTT
TRBV30	TRBD2	.	TRBJ2-5	CAWGGGLAAGETQYF	TGTGCCTGGGGGGGCGGACTAGCGGCGGGAGAGACCCAGTACTTC
TRBV7-9	.	.	TRBJ2-7	CASSRGAYEQYF	TGTGCCAGCAGCCGCGGGGCCTACGAGCAGTACTTC
TRBV4-3	.	.	TRBJ1-6	CASSQDQIPNSPLHF	TGCGCCAGCAGCCAAGATCAGATCCCAAATTCACCCCTCCACTTT
TRBV7-9	.	.	TRBJ2-5	CASSLSGQSEYF	TGTGCCAGCAGCTTGAGTGGACAGTCCGAGTACTTC
TRBV6-5	.	.	TRBJ1-3	CASSSPQGSGNTIYF	TGTGCCAGCAGTTCCCCCCAGGGATCTGGAAACACCATATATTTT
TRBV4-3	.	once	TRBJ1-2	CASSPGGLYGYTF	TGCGCCAGCAGTCCTGGGGGGCTTTATGGCTACACCTTC
TRBV30	.	few	TRBJ1-1	CAWSVDRLNTEAFF	TGTGCCTGGAGTGTAGACAGGCTGAACACTGAAGCTTTCTTT
TRBV15	.	.	TRBJ1-2	CATSRDPVLGYDEGYTF	TGTGCCACCAGCAGAGATCCCGTCCTGGGATACGATGAAGGCTACACCTTC
TRBV30	.	few	TRBJ1-1	CAWSPLRSTEAFF	TGTGCCTGGAGTCCCCTGAGGAGTACTGAAGCTTTCTTT
TRBV5-1	TRBD2	.	TRBJ2-7	CVSTGAEGGEQYF	TGCGTCTCCACCGGAGCGGAGGGAGGGGAGCAGTACTTC
TRBV11-2	TRBD1	.	TRBJ2-6	CASTHPTGLSGANVLTF	TGTGCCAGCACCCACCCGACAGGGCTCTCTGGGGCCAACGTCCTGACTTTC
TRBV30	TRBD1	.	TRBJ1-4	CAWSREGTAYEKLFF	TGTGCCTGGAGTCGCGAGGGGACAGCTTATGAAAAACTGTTTTTT
TRBV7-9	.	.	TRBJ1-2	CASSPGRGYGYTF	TGTGCCAGCAGCCCGGGGAGGGGATATGGCTACACCTTC
TRBV18	TRBD1	.	TRBJ1-5	CASSPPDRGAQPQHF	TGTGCCAGCTCACCACCAGACAGGGGAGCCCAGCCCCAGCATTTT
TRBV19	TRBD2	.	TRBJ2-1	CASSIGPGTSKQFF	TGTGCCAGTAGTATAGGCCCCGGGACTAGCAAGCAGTTCTTC
TRBV5-1	.	.	TRBJ1-5	CASSLEAGSNQPQHF	TGCGCCAGCAGCTTGGAGGCAGGGAGCAATCAGCCCCAGCATTTT